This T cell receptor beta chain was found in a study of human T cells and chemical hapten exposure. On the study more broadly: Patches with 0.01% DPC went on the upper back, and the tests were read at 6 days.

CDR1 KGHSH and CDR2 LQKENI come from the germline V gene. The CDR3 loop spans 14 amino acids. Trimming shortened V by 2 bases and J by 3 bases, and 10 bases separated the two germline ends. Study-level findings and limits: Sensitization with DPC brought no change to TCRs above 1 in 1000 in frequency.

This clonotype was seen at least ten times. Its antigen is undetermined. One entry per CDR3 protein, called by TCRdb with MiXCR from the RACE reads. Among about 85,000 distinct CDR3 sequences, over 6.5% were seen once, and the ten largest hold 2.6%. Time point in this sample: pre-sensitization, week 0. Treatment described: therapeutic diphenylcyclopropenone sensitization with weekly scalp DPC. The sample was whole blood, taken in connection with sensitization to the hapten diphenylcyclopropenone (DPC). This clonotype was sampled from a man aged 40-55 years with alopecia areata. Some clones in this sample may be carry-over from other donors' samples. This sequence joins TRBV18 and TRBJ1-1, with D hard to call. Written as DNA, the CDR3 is TGTGCCAGCTCACCAAAACCCGATCACACTGAAGCTTTCTTT. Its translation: CASSPKPDHTEAFF.